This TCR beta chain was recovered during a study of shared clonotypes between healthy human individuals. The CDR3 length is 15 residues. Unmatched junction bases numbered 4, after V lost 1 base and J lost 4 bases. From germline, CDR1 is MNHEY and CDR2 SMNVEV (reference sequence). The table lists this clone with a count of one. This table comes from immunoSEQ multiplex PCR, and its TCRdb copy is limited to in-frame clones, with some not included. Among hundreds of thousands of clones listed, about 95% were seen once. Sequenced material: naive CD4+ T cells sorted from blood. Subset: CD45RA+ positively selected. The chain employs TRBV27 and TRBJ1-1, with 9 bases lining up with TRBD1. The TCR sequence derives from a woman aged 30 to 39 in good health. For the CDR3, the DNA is TGTGCCAGCAGTTTATGGGGACAGGGTCCCACTGAAGCTTTCTTT. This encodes CASSLWGQGPTEAFF.